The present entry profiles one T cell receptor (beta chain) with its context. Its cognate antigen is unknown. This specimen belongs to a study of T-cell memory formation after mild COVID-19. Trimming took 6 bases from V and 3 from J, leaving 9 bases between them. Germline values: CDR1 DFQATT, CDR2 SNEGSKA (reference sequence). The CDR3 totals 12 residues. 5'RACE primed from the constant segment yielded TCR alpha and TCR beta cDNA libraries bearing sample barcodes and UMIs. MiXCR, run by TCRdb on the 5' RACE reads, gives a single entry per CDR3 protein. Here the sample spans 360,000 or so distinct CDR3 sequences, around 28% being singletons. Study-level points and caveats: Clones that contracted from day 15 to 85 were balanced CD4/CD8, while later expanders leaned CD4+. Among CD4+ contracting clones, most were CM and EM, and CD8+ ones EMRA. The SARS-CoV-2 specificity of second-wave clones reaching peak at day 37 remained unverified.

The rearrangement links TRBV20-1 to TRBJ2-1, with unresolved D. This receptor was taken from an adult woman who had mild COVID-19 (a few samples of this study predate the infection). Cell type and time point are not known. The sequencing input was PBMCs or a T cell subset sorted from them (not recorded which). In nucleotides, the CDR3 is TGCAGTGCCCCCCGGAACTACAATGAGCAGTTCTTC. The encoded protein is CSAPRNYNEQFF.